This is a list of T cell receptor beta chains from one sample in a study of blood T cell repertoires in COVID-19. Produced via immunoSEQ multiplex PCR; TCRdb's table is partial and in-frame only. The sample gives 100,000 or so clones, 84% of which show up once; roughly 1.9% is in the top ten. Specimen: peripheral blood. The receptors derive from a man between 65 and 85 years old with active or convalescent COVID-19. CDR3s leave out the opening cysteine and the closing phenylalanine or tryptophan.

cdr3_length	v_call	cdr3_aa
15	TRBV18	ASSPYTGTGPNYGYT
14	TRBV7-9	ASSPGTRGNTDTQY
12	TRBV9	ASSAGLLGNTIY
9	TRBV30	AWKSGDTQY
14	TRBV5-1	ASSLGQGLLNYGYT
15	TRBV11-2	ASSLAGTGAAGTEAF
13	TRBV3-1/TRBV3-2	ASSLQSGQGSPLH
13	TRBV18	ASSSSGSSYNEQF
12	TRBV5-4	ASSGQDKSPEQY
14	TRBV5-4	ASSPNSGQGGETQY
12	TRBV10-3	ATKGAGDSYEQY
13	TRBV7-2	ASSLSLALSYEQY
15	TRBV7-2	ASSPDVGTGAWGEQF
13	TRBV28	ASSLSHPTGDGYT
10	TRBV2	ASSPSGKKLF
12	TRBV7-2	ASSAQGGLSPLH
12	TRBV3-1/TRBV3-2	ASSLRGGNTEAF
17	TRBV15	ATSRDLRGQGLRNTEAF
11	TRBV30	AWTGQDRSPLH
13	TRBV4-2	ASSHKDRKDGALH
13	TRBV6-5	ASSPQGAINYGYT
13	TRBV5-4	ASSLGGVSTDTQY
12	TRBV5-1	ASSLNDRGNGYT
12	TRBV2	ASSRGNSNQPQH
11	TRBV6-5	ASSPTGPNGYT
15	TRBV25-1	ASSASGAGPMNTEAF
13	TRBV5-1	ASSLGTINTGELF
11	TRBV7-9	ASSFAGGETQY
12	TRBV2	ASSEGTGFQPQH
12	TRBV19	ASSIAGGTYEQY
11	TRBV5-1	ASSGSGQETQY
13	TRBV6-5	ASRRGLAGTYEQY
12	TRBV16	ASSQLAGNYGYT
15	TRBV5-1	ASSLMGQGGVGTEAF
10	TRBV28	ATTGVGLGYT
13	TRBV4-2	ASSQGQGTNYGYT
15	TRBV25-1	ASSESTPGYSNQPQH
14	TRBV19	ASSVLRDSRNQPQH